Listed below are T cell receptor beta chains from one sample, sequenced in a study of chemoradiotherapy in HPV16-positive cancers. Profiling relied on immunoSEQ multiplex PCR, and the TCRdb table lists in-frame clones only, not all of them. Among fewer than 25,000 clones listed, over 60% were seen once. The sample was taken from a patient who underwent chemoradiotherapy. These receptors originate from a human donor with HPV-associated anogenital cancer. The CDR3 runs from the conserved cysteine through the conserved F or W. D genes are given only for firm matches. The size field is filled for only some rows; it gives once, few, many or a size class.

V,size,J,D,DNA,CDR3
TRBV10-3,-,TRBJ2-7,-,TGTGCCATCGGGGCAGGAATATACGAGCAGTACTTC,CAIGAGIYEQYF
TRBV30,-,TRBJ1-4,-,TGTGCCTGGAAACCTGCCGGACAGAAGAATGAAAAACTGTTTTTT,CAWKPAGQKNEKLFF
TRBV6-5,-,TRBJ2-2,-,TGTGCCACCAGAAAGGGTTTCACCGGGGAGCTGTTTTTT,CATRKGFTGELFF
TRBV7-8,once,TRBJ1-6,-,TGTGCCAGCAGCCTACCTTCTAATTCACCCCTCCACTTT,CASSLPSNSPLHF
TRBV5-4,-,TRBJ1-6,-,TGTGCCAGCAGCGCCGACAGAAATTCACCCCTCCACTTT,CASSADRNSPLHF
TRBV28,once,TRBJ1-2,-,TGTGCCAGCAGTTTAGAACAGTACTATGGCTACACCTTC,CASSLEQYYGYTF
TRBV14,-,TRBJ1-1,TRBD1,TGTGCCAGCAGCCGGACAGGGATTCCATTAAGCACTGAAGCTTTCTTT,CASSRTGIPLSTEAFF
TRBV4-2,large,TRBJ2-6,TRBD2,TGTGCCAGCAGCCACGACTTTAGCGGGTCTGGGGCCAACGTCCTGACTTTC,CASSHDFSGSGANVLTF
TRBV11-2,-,TRBJ2-3,-,TGTGCCAGCGGCCAAACAGGGATAAGCACAGATACGCAGTATTTT,CASGQTGISTDTQYF
TRBV5-1,-,TRBJ2-1,-,TGCGCCAGTACCAAACAGGGAAGGGTGGTCGATGAGCAGTTCTTC,CASTKQGRVVDEQFF
TRBV5-4,-,TRBJ1-1,-,TGTGCCAGCAGCGAAAACACTGAAGCTTTCTTT,CASSENTEAFF
TRBV5-6,once,TRBJ1-5,TRBD1,TGTGCCAGCAGCACGACAGGGGGCAGGGATCAGCCCCAGCATTTT,CASSTTGGRDQPQHF
TRBV7-2,-,TRBJ2-1,TRBD2,TGTGCCAGCAGCTTAGGCGGGAGAAAGGACAATGAGCAGTTCTTC,CASSLGGRKDNEQFF
TRBV30,-,TRBJ1-6,-,TGTGCCTGGAGTGTTACCAGGGATAGCTCCTATAATTCACCCCTCCACTTT,CAWSVTRDSSYNSPLHF
TRBV4-3,once,TRBJ2-3,TRBD2,TGCGCCAGCAGCCAAGATACAGGGGCTAGCGGGAGGGCCACAGATACGCAGTATTTT,CASSQDTGASGRATDTQYF
TRBV2,-,TRBJ2-5,-,TGTGCCAGCAACTCCCAGCCCCAAGAGACCCAGTACTTC,CASNSQPQETQYF
TRBV2,once,TRBJ2-3,-,TGTGCCGGGGGCGCTGGCGCCCACAGCACAGATACGCAGTATTTT,CAGGAGAHSTDTQYF
TRBV9,medium-sized,TRBJ2-7,-,TGTGCCAGCAGCGGGTTAATAGCTGCGAGCTCCTACGAGCAGTACTTC,CASSGLIAASSYEQYF
TRBV28,-,TRBJ2-1,-,TGTGCCAGCAGTTTGGTCCGGAATGAGCAGTTCTTC,CASSLVRNEQFF
TRBV25-1,-,TRBJ1-2,TRBD1,TGTGCCAGCCGCGAAGACAGGGAATACTATGGCTACACCTTC,CASREDREYYGYTF
TRBV19,few,TRBJ2-3,-,TGTGCCAGTAGTAAAGGCGGCAGCCGCCCAGATACGCAGTATTTT,CASSKGGSRPDTQYF
TRBV10-3,-,TRBJ1-6,-,TGTGCCATCAGTGAAAGGGTCTCACCCCTCCACTTT,CAISERVSPLHF
TRBV19,-,TRBJ2-1,-,TGTGCCAGTAGTATGAGCGTGGGAGTTAATGAGCAGTTCTTC,CASSMSVGVNEQFF